This T cell receptor beta chain was recorded in a study of radiation and T cells in renal cell carcinoma. This CDR3 is built from 14 residues. Germline assignment: CDR1 LNHDA and CDR2 SQIVND (reference sequence). V lost 4 bases to trimming and J lost 4 bases; unmatched junction nucleotides: 5. Indicated time point: blood 4 weeks post-SBRT, at nephrectomy. Noted treatment: 15 Gy SBRT to primary tumor, nephrectomy 4 weeks later. Nephrectomy followed 15 Gy stereotactic body radiation by 4 weeks. Serial blood draws occurred at baseline and 2 and 4 weeks post-SBRT. This renal cell carcinoma was of the clear cell type. The repertoire was sequenced with immunoSEQ multiplex PCR; TCRdb's copy has only in-frame clones and lacks some. The profile shows about 78,000 clones, 89% of them singletons. Regarding this clone: The antigen is not known.

Findings of the study overall: In blood, top tumor clones expanded by 2 weeks, shrinking by 4.

This rearrangement joins TRBV19 to TRBJ1-1; TRBD1 matches at 8 bases. The sequence came from a woman in her sixties or seventies with renal cell carcinoma. Source: blood, taken from a patient whose treatment included radiotherapy and nephrectomy. CDR3 sequence reads: CASSTGGVGTEAFF. CDR3 DNA: TGTGCCAGTAGTACAGGGGGCGTGGGCACTGAAGCTTTCTTT.